The 25 T cell receptor beta chains below all came from one sample that was sequenced in a study of cytomegalovirus exposure and HLA in healthy donors (dated by TCRdb to the late 2010s). Library creation used the immunoSEQ multiplex PCR assay. For the multiplex PCR, a mixture combining 60 forward primers for TCR Vbeta segments and 13 reverse primers for TCR Jbeta segments was used. The table comes from immuneACCESS by way of TCRdb, which keeps in-frame sequences with V and J called. Part of the clones is missing from these tables; in studies checked, under half for an unresolved V gene and the rest for unknown reasons. The sample table shows some 200,000 clones, and around 89% are seen once. Roughly 1% of the sample rests with the top ten. Sequenced input: PBMCs. The receptor source for this set is a young woman in good health and CMV-seronegative.

This chain links TRBV6-5 with TRBJ2-7; TRBD2 is a possible D gene (6 bases). The CDR3 has 14 amino acids. CDR1 is MNHEY and CDR2 is SVGAGI in the germline V gene. Trimming left V 6 bases short and J 1 base short, with 13 bases between. The CDR3, as DNA: TGTGCCAGCAGGAGCTCCGGGACTTCCTACGAGCAGTACTTC. Its translation is CASRSSGTSYEQYF.

The rearrangement links TRBV9 to TRBJ2-7; 7 positions agree with TRBD2. The CDR3 contains 15 residues. The trim removed 1 base at V and 2 bases at J, leaving 6 bases unmatched. Germline loops: CDR1 SGDLS, CDR2 YYNGEE. CDR3 sequence: CASSVSGGGAYEQYF. As DNA, the CDR3 is TGTGCCAGCAGCGTAAGTGGTGGGGGGGCCTACGAGCAGTACTTC.

The V and J genes are TRBV6-1 and TRBJ2-7; TRBD1 matches 7 bases. J was trimmed by 2 bases and V by 3 bases; bases with no gene match: 7. This CDR3 region has 15 residues. The germline V gene has CDR1 MNHNS and CDR2 SASEGT. The CDR3 protein is CASSDPGQLTYEQYF. The DNA of the CDR3 is TGTGCCAGCAGTGACCCGGGACAGCTAACCTACGAGCAGTACTTC.

In regard to this clone: This CDR3 is also generated by other DNA sequences in the sample. The chain carries TRBV7-9 and TRBJ2-7; no firm D call. The germline V and J ends were trimmed by 5 bases and 0 bases, with 5 bases remaining between them. This CDR3 is built from 12 residues. Per germline, CDR1 SEHNR and CDR2 FQNEAQ (reference sequence). The CDR3 sequence is CASSPSSYEQYF. The CDR3 DNA reads TGTGCCAGCAGCCCTAGCTCCTACGAGCAGTACTTC.

The rearrangement uses TRBV30 and TRBJ1-2, with unresolved D. Looked up from germline, CDR1 is GTSNPN and CDR2 is SVGIG (reference sequence). V lost 1 base and J lost 1, with 4 bases in between. This CDR3 has 12 amino acids. Here the CDR3 reads CAWSDNNYGYTF. CDR3 nucleotide sequence: TGTGCCTGGAGTGATAATAACTATGGCTACACCTTC. Combining the CDR3 with reference TRBV30 and TRBJ1-2 gives the whole variable domain SQTIHQWPATLVQPVGSPLSLECTVEGTSNPNLYWYRQAAGRGLQLLFYSVGIGQISSEVPQNLSASRPQDRQFILSSKKLLLSDSGFYLCAWSDNNYGYTFGSGTRLTVV.

This chain uses TRBV7-2 with TRBJ1-3, with D tentatively TRBD1 (6 bases). This CDR3 is 14 amino acids long. Germline V gene lookup returns CDR1 SGHTA and CDR2 FQGNSA. The V and J ends lost 2 bases and 4 bases respectively, with 9 bases between them. The CDR3 DNA reads as TGTGCCAGCAGCTTAACCACAGGGGGAAACACCATATATTTT. Protein sequence: CASSLTTGGNTIYF.

This chain joins TRBV6-6 and TRBJ1-1, with 7 bases aligning to TRBD1. Trimming at V came to 2 bases and at J to 5 bases, leaving 5 bases not matched to a gene. This CDR3 region has 14 residues. Germline lookup yields CDR1 MNHNY and CDR2 SVGAGI (reference sequence). CDR3 amino acids: CASSYTGDGTEAFF. Written as DNA, the CDR3 is TGTGCCAGCAGTTACACAGGGGATGGTACTGAAGCTTTCTTT.

V and J are TRBV29-1 and TRBJ2-3, with D possibly matching TRBD2 (6 bases). Per germline, CDR1 SQVTM and CDR2 ANQGSEA. Trimming took 3 bases from V and 0 from J, leaving 10 bases between them. This CDR3 has 14 amino acids. The CDR3 region is CSVDHGSSTDTQYF. The CDR3 DNA reads TGCAGCGTTGACCACGGGAGCAGCACAGATACGCAGTATTTT.

The CDR3 protein is CASSLAGGGGQPQHF. In DNA, the CDR3 is TGTGCCAGCAGCTTAGCGGGGGGAGGTGGTCAGCCCCAGCATTTT. This chain joins TRBV7-8 and TRBJ1-5, with D maybe TRBD1 (5 bases). Per germline, CDR1 SGHVS and CDR2 FQNEAQ. Deletions cut 0 bases from V and 6 bases from J, with 12 bases between. The CDR3 has 15 amino acids.

The V call is TRBV19, the J call TRBJ2-1; 10 positions agree with TRBD2. Per germline, CDR1 LNHDA and CDR2 SQIVND (reference sequence). This CDR3 comprises 15 residues. The J segment lost 1 base and the V segment lost 5 bases, leaving 2 bases of the junction unmatched. The CDR3 reads CASSLAGGSYNEQFF. In DNA form, the CDR3 reads TGTGCCAGTAGTTTAGCGGGGGGTTCCTACAATGAGCAGTTCTTC.

The chain employs TRBV25-1 and TRBJ1-2; 12 bases fit TRBD1. The V segment lost 5 bases and the J segment 8 bases; nucleotides outside the gene matches: 15. This CDR3 is 17 amino acids long. Looked up from germline, CDR1 is MGHDK and CDR2 is SYGVNS. The CDR3 nucleotides are TGTGCCAGCAGTTTCCGGGACAGGGGGCCGCTAGTCCGAGGCTACACCTTC. Its protein product is CASSFRDRGPLVRGYTF.

V and J are TRBV2 and TRBJ2-3; D is possibly TRBD2 (5 bases). The germline V gene has CDR1 SNHLY and CDR2 FYNNEI. V shed 3 bases and J shed 0 bases, with 7 bases lying between them. The CDR3 length is 14 residues. This CDR3 reads CASSETKSTDTQYF. The CDR3 coding sequence is TGTGCCAGCAGTGAGACTAAAAGCACAGATACGCAGTATTTT.

The J gene is TRBJ1-2, the V gene TRBV10-2; TRBD1 aligns across 7 bases. V gave up 2 bases and J gave up 3 bases; unmatched junction bases: 3. The CDR3 has 14 amino acids. Germline V lookup: CDR1 WSHSY, CDR2 SAAADI. CDR3 in DNA: TGCGCCAGCAGTGAGACAGGGGCCGACTATGGCTACACCTTC. Protein: CASSETGADYGYTF.

This chain uses TRBV30 with TRBJ2-5; 11 positions agree with TRBD2. Germline CDR1 is GTSNPN and CDR2 is SVGIG (reference sequence). The CDR3 loop spans 15 amino acids. Germline trimming cut 1 base from V and 2 bases from J; bases unmatched to any gene: 3. Here the CDR3 DNA reads TGTGCCTGGAGTGAGGGACTAGCGGTTCAAGAGACCCAGTACTTC. Translation gives CAWSEGLAVQETQYF.

The chain recombines TRBV10-1 with TRBJ1-4, with D tentatively TRBD1 (6 bases). Germline CDR1 and CDR2: WNHNN and SYGVQD (reference sequence). Between the trimmed V and J ends, which lost 1 base and 8 bases, there was a span of 11 bases. The CDR3 spans 14 residues. The CDR3 loop reads CASSEYRVQEKLFF. CDR3 in DNA: TGCGCCAGCAGTGAGTACAGGGTTCAGGAAAAACTGTTTTTT.

The chain links TRBV13 to TRBJ2-3; 13 bases agree with TRBD2. This CDR3 is 18 amino acids long. Germline V gene sequence: CDR1 PRHDT, CDR2 FYEKMQ (reference sequence). V lost 1 base and J lost 2; bases outside the gene matches: 6. This chain's CDR3 is CASSLALAGGRDTDTQYF. CDR3 nucleotides: TGTGCCAGCAGCTTAGCACTAGCGGGGGGGCGAGACACAGATACGCAGTATTTT.

In its sample, this clone was seen once. This chain joins TRBV13 and TRBJ1-4; D call uncertain. Germline CDR1 PRHDT, CDR2 FYEKMQ (reference sequence). Trimming shortened V by 4 bases and J by 8 bases, and 17 bases separated the two germline ends. There are 15 residues in the CDR3. This chain's CDR3 is CASSSWAQGTEKLFF. CDR3 nucleotide sequence: TGTGCCAGCAGCTCGTGGGCCCAAGGTACCGAAAAACTGTTTTTT.

The chain recombines TRBV5-1 with TRBJ2-1, with TRBD2 matching 9 bases. Unmatched junction bases numbered 9, after V lost 5 bases and J lost 6 bases. Germline-derived CDR1 and CDR2 are SGHRS and YFSETQ. The CDR3 loop spans 15 amino acids. The CDR3 bases are TGCGCCAGCAGTGGAGGAGCGGGGGGAACCAATGAGCAGTTCTTC. It is translated as CASSGGAGGTNEQFF.

This chain uses TRBV10-1 with TRBJ2-7; D may be TRBD2 (6 bases). The V gene's germline CDR1 is WNHNN and CDR2 SYGVQD (reference sequence). The V and J ends lost 4 bases and 4 bases respectively, with 14 bases between them. The CDR3 length is 14 residues. The CDR3 region has the DNA TGCGCCAGCAGTGGTTTAGGGAGGCCGTACGAGCAGTACTTC. Translated, it gives CASSGLGRPYEQYF.

The chain combines TRBV7-8 with TRBJ2-1, with D possibly being TRBD1 (5 bases). CDR3 length: 14 residues. Deletions cut 5 bases from V and 4 bases from J, with 12 bases between. Per the germline V gene, CDR1 is SGHVS and CDR2 is FQNEAQ. CDR3 residues: CASSMLDTYNEQFF. The CDR3 nucleotides read TGTGCCAGCAGCATGCTGGACACTTACAATGAGCAGTTCTTC.

The rearrangement links TRBV5-1 to TRBJ2-1; 10 nucleotides agree with TRBD1. Germline V gene sequence: CDR1 SGHRS, CDR2 YFSETQ. The CDR3 has 15 amino acids. Trimming removed 2 bases from V and 7 bases from J; junction bases left unmatched: 6. DNA for the CDR3: TGCGCCAGCAGCTTTCGGACAGGGGGTCCTAATGAGCAGTTCTTC. Its protein product is CASSFRTGGPNEQFF.

The V gene is TRBV2, the J gene TRBJ2-4; D not resolved. CDR3 length equals 14 residues. Trimming removed 2 bases from V and 5 bases from J, with 10 bases in between. Germline CDR1 reads SNHLY; CDR2 reads FYNNEI. This CDR3 reads CASSESGSQNIQYF. CDR3 in DNA: TGTGCCAGCAGTGAATCAGGTTCCCAAAACATTCAGTACTTC.

The CDR3 bases are TGTGCCAGCAGTCCGACTAGTTGGGAGACCCAGTACTTC. Protein product: CASSPTSWETQYF. This chain connects TRBV2 to TRBJ2-5; D perhaps matches TRBD2 (6 bases). Per the germline V gene, CDR1 is SNHLY and CDR2 is FYNNEI. The V end was cut by 5 bases, the J end by 5 bases, with 12 bases between. This CDR3 region has 13 residues.

V gene TRBV27 combines with J gene TRBJ2-7, with D possibly matching TRBD1 (6 bases). CDR3 length equals 15 residues. Per germline, CDR1 MNHEY and CDR2 SMNVEV (reference sequence). V was cut by 2 bases and J by 6 bases, with 17 bases left in between. The CDR3 DNA is TGTGCCAGCAGTTTAAGGACAGCGGACCGGCTCGAGCAGTACTTC. Translating it yields CASSLRTADRLEQYF.

This sequence joins TRBV4-3 and TRBJ1-1; 7 bases align to TRBD1. V lost 3 bases and J lost 2; bases outside the gene matches: 12. The V gene's germline CDR1 is LGHNA and CDR2 YSLEER. The CDR3 is 17 amino acids. CDR3 nucleotide sequence: TGCGCCAGCAGCCACAGATTACGAAGGACAGGCAACACTGAAGCTTTCTTT. Protein sequence: CASSHRLRRTGNTEAFF.